These 27 T cell receptor beta chains were all obtained from the same sample, sequenced in a study of cytomegalovirus exposure and HLA in healthy donors (dated by TCRdb to about 2017). Libraries were constructed by the immunoSEQ multiplex PCR assay. A mixture of 60 forward primers for TCR Vbeta segments and 13 reverse primers for TCR Jbeta segments was used in the multiplex PCR. The table comes from immuneACCESS by way of TCRdb, which keeps in-frame sequences with V and J called. Part of the clones is missing from these tables; in studies checked, under half for an unresolved V gene and the rest for unknown reasons. This sample has fewer than 200,000 clones in its table, and approximately 70% of those were observed once. Less than 8.5% of the sample comes from the top ten. Sample: PBMCs. The receptors were sampled from a man between 35 and 55 years old in good health and CMV-seropositive.

This clone came up once. V usage is TRBV4-2 and J usage is TRBJ2-7; D unclear. V was shortened by 4 bases and J by 3 bases, with 10 bases between the two germline ends. CDR1 LGHNA and CDR2 YNFKEQ come from the germline V gene. The CDR3 consists of 13 residues. CDR3 DNA sequence: TGTGCCAGCAGCCTCGATCCAGGCTACGAGCAGTACTTC. Its translation is CASSLDPGYEQYF.

The genes are TRBV4-1 and TRBJ2-7; 7 bases align to TRBD2. Germline assignment: CDR1 MGHRA and CDR2 YSYEKL. This CDR3 has 17 residues. V was pared by 3 bases and J by 4 bases, with 15 bases of the junction left unmatched. This CDR3 is CASSQAPPRVGGYEQYF. Here the CDR3 DNA reads TGCGCCAGCAGCCAGGCCCCACCCAGGGTGGGAGGGTACGAGCAGTACTTC.

The chain has TRBV10-3 and TRBJ1-3, with unresolved D. Germline CDR1 reads ENHRY; CDR2 reads SYGVKD. Trimming removed 5 bases from V and 0 bases from J, with 8 bases in between. This CDR3 has 14 amino acids. The CDR3: CAISPVSSGNTIYF. The CDR3 bases are TGTGCCATCAGTCCCGTATCCTCTGGAAACACCATATATTTT.

This clone has just a few counts. This chain connects TRBV18 to TRBJ1-2, with 7 bases fitting TRBD1. This CDR3 comprises 12 residues. Germline-derived CDR1 and CDR2 are KGHSH and LQKENI. With 5 bases clipped from V and 3 bases from J, the junction kept 0 bases outside the gene matches. The CDR3 DNA sequence: TGTGCCAGCTCAGGACAGGACTATGGCTACACCTTC. It specifies CASSGQDYGYTF.

On this clone itself: One junction end does not reproduce the germline sequence, and a read error may be involved. Other DNA sequences within the sample encode an identical CDR3. The V and J genes are TRBV7-3 and TRBJ1-1, with 7 bases identical to TRBD1. CDR3 length: 14 amino acids. Germline values: CDR1 SGHTA, CDR2 FQGTGA. CDR3 nucleotide sequence: TGTGCCAGCAGCCGGGACAGCTTGAACACTGAGGCTTTCTTT. It translates to CASSRDSLNTEAFF. The variable domain in full, completed from reference TRBV7-3 and TRBJ1-1, reads GAGVSQTPSNKVTEKGKYVELRCDPISGHTALYWYRQSLGQGPEFLIYFQGTGAADDSGLPNDRFFAVRPEGSVSTLKIQRTERGDSAVYLCASSRDSLNTEAFFGQGTRLTVV.

This clone occurred a few times. This chain connects TRBV5-1 to TRBJ2-7; TRBD1 matches 9 bases. Germline assignment: CDR1 SGHRS and CDR2 YFSETQ. The CDR3 consists of 15 residues. J gave up 7 bases and V 7 bases, and 15 bases lay outside the gene matches. CDR3 nucleotide sequence: TGCGCCAGCGCGCTACAGGGGGCGAAAGGGGATGAGCAGTACTTC. As protein: CASALQGAKGDEQYF.

J is TRBJ1-4 and V is TRBV20-1; 7 bases are shared with TRBD1. V lost 3 bases and J lost 12; bases outside the gene matches: 4. The CDR3 has 11 residues. CDR1 DFQATT and CDR2 SNEGSKA come from the germline V gene (reference sequence). The chain's CDR3 is CSARTGTELFF. CDR3 nucleotides: TGCAGTGCTAGGACCGGGACAGAACTGTTTTTT.

This clone was seen only once. The gene calls are TRBV4-2 and TRBJ2-5; 10 nucleotides agree with TRBD2. The DNA end is a closer match to TRBJ2-7, so the J assignment may be wrong. In germline, CDR1 is LGHNA, CDR2 YNFKEQ. CDR3 length: 16 amino acids. The CDR3 spells CASSQDPSGGLSEQYF. CDR3 in DNA: TGTGCCAGCAGCCAAGATCCTAGCGGGGGCCTCTCCGAGCAGTACTTC.

This chain links TRBV6-5 with TRBJ1-2; 9 bases are shared with TRBD1. The ends lost 4 bases at V and 0 bases at J; junction bases unmatched: 3. The length of the CDR3 is 15 residues. Germline V gene lookup returns CDR1 MNHEY and CDR2 SVGAGI. Here the CDR3 reads CASSLWTGANYGYTF. CDR3 DNA sequence: TGTGCCAGCAGTTTATGGACAGGGGCTAACTATGGCTACACCTTC.

CDR3 loop: CAISGPSNRDRSLYGYTF. The CDR3 coding sequence is TGTGCCATCAGTGGACCAAGTAACCGGGACAGGAGCCTCTATGGCTACACCTTC. The rearrangement joins TRBV10-3 to TRBJ1-2; 8 positions agree with TRBD1. Germline trimming cut 4 bases from V and 4 bases from J; bases unmatched to any gene: 17. CDR3 length: 18 residues. Per germline, CDR1 ENHRY and CDR2 SYGVKD.

The chain joins TRBV6-5 to TRBJ1-1; the match to TRBD1 covers 8 bases. V was pared by 5 bases and J by 1 base, with 0 bases of the junction left unmatched. The germline V gene encodes CDR1 MNHEY and CDR2 SVGAGI. The CDR3 spans 13 residues. CDR3 region: CASSDRGNTEAFF. The CDR3 region has the DNA TGTGCCAGCAGTGACAGGGGGAACACTGAAGCTTTCTTT.

The chain has TRBV27 and TRBJ2-5, with D unclear. The J call may not be correct, given that the DNA end is closer to TRBJ2-7. The CDR3 is made up of 14 amino acids. The germline V gene encodes CDR1 MNHEY and CDR2 SMNVEV (reference sequence). CDR3 amino acids: CASSPTTPSYEQYF. The CDR3 DNA reads as TGTGCCAGCAGCCCCACGACACCCTCCTACGAGCAGTACTTC.

This clone was found once. The V gene is TRBV4-3, the J gene TRBJ2-1; the D gene is possibly TRBD2 (6 bases). Germline lookup yields CDR1 LGHNA and CDR2 YSLEER. Deletions cut 5 bases from V and 9 bases from J, with 17 bases between. This CDR3 contains 14 residues. CDR3 nucleotides: TGCGCCAGCAGCTATCAGGGAAGCGGGCCTGAGCAGTTCTTC. This codes for CASSYQGSGPEQFF.

The chain carries TRBV10-3 and TRBJ2-2, with D possibly TRBD1 on 6 matching bases. CDR3 length equals 16 residues. V lost 9 bases, J lost 0 bases, and 17 bases lay in between. Germline V gene sequence: CDR1 ENHRY, CDR2 SYGVKD. CDR3 sequence reads: CAIAEYRGSNTGELFF. In DNA, the CDR3 is TGTGCCATTGCAGAGTATAGGGGGTCGAACACCGGGGAGCTGTTTTTT.

In DNA form, the CDR3 reads TGTGCCAGCTCACCGGGGGCCGCTAATGAAAAACTGTTTTTT. Protein sequence: CASSPGAANEKLFF. This rearrangement joins TRBV18 to TRBJ1-4, with D maybe TRBD1 (6 bases). V was shortened by 3 bases and J by 3 bases, with 8 bases between the two germline ends. Per germline, CDR1 KGHSH and CDR2 LQKENI. There are 14 residues in the CDR3.

This clone was detected a few times. V and J are TRBV10-2 and TRBJ1-1; 8 nucleotides match TRBD1. The V segment lost 4 bases and the J segment 3 bases; nucleotides outside the gene matches: 1. CDR3 length equals 13 residues. Germline V gene sequence: CDR1 WSHSY, CDR2 SAAADI. The chain's CDR3 is CASSGQGYTEAFF. CDR3 DNA: TGCGCCAGCAGTGGACAGGGGTACACTGAAGCTTTCTTT.

The table lists this clone with a few counts. This chain connects TRBV7-2 to TRBJ2-7; 7 nucleotides agree with TRBD1. V dropped 4 bases and J dropped 1; count of bases not matched to a gene: 7. The CDR3 is made up of 15 amino acids. The germline V gene encodes CDR1 SGHTA and CDR2 FQGNSA. The CDR3: CASSSGQVPSYEQYF. The DNA of the CDR3 is TGTGCCAGCAGCTCTGGACAGGTTCCATCCTACGAGCAGTACTTC.

This chain joins TRBV20-1 and TRBJ1-1; no clear D. V gave up 4 bases and J gave up 8 bases, with 8 bases separating them. The germline CDR1 and CDR2 sequences are DFQATT and SNEGSKA (reference sequence). The CDR3 sequence is 10 residues long. CDR3 in amino acids: CSANIIEAFF. For the CDR3, the DNA is TGCAGTGCTAACATTATCGAAGCTTTCTTT.

V gene TRBV7-9 combines with J gene TRBJ1-2; D gene ambiguous. Germline V gene data show CDR1 as SEHNR and CDR2 as FQNEAQ (reference sequence). CDR3 length: 14 residues. The V gene lost 4 bases and the J gene lost 3 bases, with 12 bases spanning the gap. CDR3 loop: CASSSTSSDYGYTF. CDR3 DNA sequence: TGTGCCAGCAGCTCGACTTCGTCGGACTATGGCTACACCTTC.

This chain links TRBV4-3 with TRBJ1-1, with TRBD1 identical over 8 bases. The germline V gene has CDR1 LGHNA and CDR2 YSLEER. The CDR3 loop spans 15 amino acids. Unmatched junction bases numbered 4, after V lost 4 bases and J lost 0 bases. The CDR3 reads CASSPTGGMNTEAFF. CDR3 DNA sequence: TGCGCCAGCAGCCCCACAGGGGGGATGAACACTGAAGCTTTCTTT.

This clone was seen only once. V is TRBV11-2 and J is TRBJ2-7, with TRBD1 matching over 8 bases. CDR1 and CDR2 (germline): SGHAT, FQNNGV. V was clipped by 0 bases and J by 0 bases; unmatched bases: 1. The CDR3 spans 15 residues. CDR3 nucleotide sequence: TGTGCCAGCAGCTTAGACACAGGGGGCTCCTACGAGCAGTACTTC. Encoded protein: CASSLDTGGSYEQYF.

This clone was seen only a few times. The chain couples TRBV6-5 to TRBJ1-6, with a weak D call TRBD1 (6 bases). Trimming stripped 5 bases from V and 6 bases from J, with 14 bases between. Per germline, CDR1 MNHEY and CDR2 SVGAGI. The CDR3 has 15 amino acids. The CDR3 spells CASSPTGPPNSPLHF. The CDR3 bases are TGTGCCAGCAGTCCTACAGGGCCACCTAATTCACCCCTCCACTTT.

The gene calls are TRBV7-9 and TRBJ2-7, with D unclear. Trimming took off 0 bases at V and 6 bases at J, with 9 bases between the two ends. The CDR3 spans 13 residues. Germline loops: CDR1 SEHNR, CDR2 FQNEAQ (reference sequence). CDR3 in DNA: TGTGCCAGCAGCTTAGCGGGCTCGCTCGAGCAGTACTTC. Amino acids: CASSLAGSLEQYF. Full variable domain (missing parts from reference TRBV7-9 and TRBJ2-7): DTGVSQNPRHKITKRGQNVTFRCDPISEHNRLYWYRQTLGQGPEFLTYFQNEAQLEKSRLLSDRFSAERPKGSFSTLEIQRTEQGDSAMYLCASSLAGSLEQYFGPGTRLTVT.

The chain carries TRBV6-5 and TRBJ2-3; 10 bases fit TRBD2. Germline V gives CDR1 MNHEY, CDR2 SVGAGI. This CDR3 has 15 amino acids. Trimming removed 5 bases from V and 6 bases from J; junction bases left unmatched: 8. The CDR3 loop reads CASSLAGALRDTQYF. The DNA of the CDR3 is TGTGCCAGCAGTCTAGCGGGGGCACTAAGGGATACGCAGTATTTT.

CDR3 coding DNA: TGTGCCAGCAGCGTAGGGGCAGGGGCCGGGGAGCTGTTTTTT. It codes for CASSVGAGAGELFF. V is TRBV9 and J is TRBJ2-2, with D perhaps matching TRBD1 (6 bases). V shed 0 bases and J shed 6 bases, with 9 bases lying between them. This CDR3 region has 14 residues. Per germline, CDR1 SGDLS and CDR2 YYNGEE. Variable domain in full (rest from reference TRBV9 and TRBJ2-2): DSGVTQTPKHLITATGQRVTLRCSPRSGDLSVYWYQQSLDQGLQFLIQYYNGEERAKGNILERFSAQQFPDLHSELNLSSLELGDSALYFCASSVGAGAGELFFGEGSRLTVL.

The chain links TRBV4-2 to TRBJ2-7, with no clear D. The CDR3 covers 15 residues. The germline V gene has CDR1 LGHNA and CDR2 YNFKEQ. With 2 bases removed from V and 5 bases from J, the gap between germline ends came to 16 bases. The CDR3 nucleotides are TGTGCCAGCAGCCAAACAACCTGGCCGGAGCACGAGCAGTACTTC. Translating gives CASSQTTWPEHEQYF.

The rearrangement links TRBV5-4 to TRBJ2-6; no clear D. The ends were cut back, 0 bases at V and 2 bases at J, with 15 bases in the middle. This CDR3 is 18 amino acids long. The V gene's germline CDR1 is SGHNT and CDR2 YYREEE (reference sequence). The CDR3 DNA reads TGTGCCAGCAGCTTGGTTGGCAGGATGGTCACTGGGGCCAACGTCCTGACTTTC. Protein sequence: CASSLVGRMVTGANVLTF.